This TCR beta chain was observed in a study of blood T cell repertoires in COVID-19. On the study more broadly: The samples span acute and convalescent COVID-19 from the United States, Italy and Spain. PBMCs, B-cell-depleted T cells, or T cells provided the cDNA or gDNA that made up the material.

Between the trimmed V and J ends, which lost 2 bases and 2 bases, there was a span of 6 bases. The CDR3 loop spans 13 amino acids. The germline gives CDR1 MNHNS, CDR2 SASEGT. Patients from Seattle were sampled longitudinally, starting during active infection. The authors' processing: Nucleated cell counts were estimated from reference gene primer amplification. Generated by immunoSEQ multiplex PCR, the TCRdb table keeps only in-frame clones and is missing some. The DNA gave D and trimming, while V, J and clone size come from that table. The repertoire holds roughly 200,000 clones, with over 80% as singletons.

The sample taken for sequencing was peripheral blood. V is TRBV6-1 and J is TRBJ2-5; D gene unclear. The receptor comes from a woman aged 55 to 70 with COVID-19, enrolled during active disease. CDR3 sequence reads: CASSEMLQETQYF. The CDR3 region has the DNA TGTGCCAGCAGTGAAATGTTACAAGAGACCCAGTACTTC.